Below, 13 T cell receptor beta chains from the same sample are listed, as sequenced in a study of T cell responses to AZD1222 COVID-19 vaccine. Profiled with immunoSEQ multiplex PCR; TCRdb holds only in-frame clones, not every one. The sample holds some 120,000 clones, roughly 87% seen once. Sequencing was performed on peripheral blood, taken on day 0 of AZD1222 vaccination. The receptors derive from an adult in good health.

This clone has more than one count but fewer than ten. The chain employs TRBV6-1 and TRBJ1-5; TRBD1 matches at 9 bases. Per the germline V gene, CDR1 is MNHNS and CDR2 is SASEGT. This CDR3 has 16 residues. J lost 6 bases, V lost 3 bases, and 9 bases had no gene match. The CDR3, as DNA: TGTGCCAGCAGTGACTTTTTTACAGGGGGCGGTCAGCCCCAGCATTTT. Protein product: CASSDFFTGGGQPQHF.

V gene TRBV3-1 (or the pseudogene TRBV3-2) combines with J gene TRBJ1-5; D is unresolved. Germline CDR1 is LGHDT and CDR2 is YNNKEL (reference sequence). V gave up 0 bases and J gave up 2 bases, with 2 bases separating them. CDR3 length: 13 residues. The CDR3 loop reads CASSQEGNQPQHF. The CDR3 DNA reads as TGTGCCAGCAGCCAAGAGGGCAATCAGCCCCAGCATTTT.

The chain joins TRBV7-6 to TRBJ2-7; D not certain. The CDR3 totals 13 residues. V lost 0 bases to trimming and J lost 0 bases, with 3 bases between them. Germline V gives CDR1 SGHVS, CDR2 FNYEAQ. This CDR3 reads CASSLAGSYEQYF. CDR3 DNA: TGTGCCAGCAGCTTAGCGGGCTCCTACGAGCAGTACTTC.

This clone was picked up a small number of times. CDR3 in DNA: TGTGCCAGCAGTTTATACGACAGGGGGCTCGCCTACGAGCAGTACTTC. Translating it yields CASSLYDRGLAYEQYF. The chain recombines TRBV27 with TRBJ2-7, with TRBD1 matching 10 bases. This CDR3 has 16 amino acids. Trimming at V came to 1 base and at J to 2 bases, leaving 5 bases not matched to a gene. CDR1 is MNHEY, CDR2 SMNVEV, per germline (reference sequence).

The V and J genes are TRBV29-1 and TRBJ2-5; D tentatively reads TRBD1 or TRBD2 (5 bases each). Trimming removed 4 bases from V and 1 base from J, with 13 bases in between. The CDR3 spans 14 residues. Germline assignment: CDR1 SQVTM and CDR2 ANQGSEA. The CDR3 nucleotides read TGCAGCGTTGGACGGGGCGCTATCCAAGAGACCCAGTACTTC. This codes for CSVGRGAIQETQYF.

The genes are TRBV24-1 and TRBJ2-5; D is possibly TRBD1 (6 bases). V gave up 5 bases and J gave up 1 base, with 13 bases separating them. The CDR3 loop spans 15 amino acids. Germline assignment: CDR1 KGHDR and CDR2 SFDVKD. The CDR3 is CATSGLTGIQETQYF. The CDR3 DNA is TGTGCCACCAGTGGCCTGACAGGAATCCAAGAGACCCAGTACTTC.

CDR3 in amino acids: CASSSDSGVPGELFF. The CDR3 DNA sequence: TGCGCCAGCAGCTCGGACTCGGGAGTTCCCGGGGAGCTGTTTTTT. V and J are TRBV5-1 and TRBJ2-2, with a possible D match to TRBD2 (6 bases). CDR1 is SGHRS, CDR2 YFSETQ, per germline. V lost 3 bases and J 6 bases, leaving 15 bases between the germline ends. The CDR3 totals 15 residues.

The CDR3 DNA follows: TGTGCCAGCAGTGCCAGGGGAGCAACTAATGAAAAACTGTTTTTT. Residues: CASSARGATNEKLFF. The chain is built from TRBV2 and TRBJ1-4; tentative D call: TRBD1 (6 bases). The CDR3 covers 15 residues. Germline CDR1 and CDR2: SNHLY and FYNNEI. V lost 4 bases, J lost 0 bases, and 9 bases lay in between.

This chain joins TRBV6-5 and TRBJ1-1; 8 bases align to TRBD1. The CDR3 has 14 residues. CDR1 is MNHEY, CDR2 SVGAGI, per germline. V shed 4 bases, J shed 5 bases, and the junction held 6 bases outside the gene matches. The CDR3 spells CASSSGQGRTEAFF. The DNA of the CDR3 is TGTGCCAGCAGTTCCGGACAGGGCAGGACTGAAGCTTTCTTT.

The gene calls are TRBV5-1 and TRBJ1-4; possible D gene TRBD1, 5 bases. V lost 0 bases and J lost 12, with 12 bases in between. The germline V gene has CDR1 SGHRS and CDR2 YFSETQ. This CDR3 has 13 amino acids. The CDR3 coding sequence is TGCGCCAGCAGCTTGGTTCAGGGTCGGCAACTGTTTTTT. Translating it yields CASSLVQGRQLFF.

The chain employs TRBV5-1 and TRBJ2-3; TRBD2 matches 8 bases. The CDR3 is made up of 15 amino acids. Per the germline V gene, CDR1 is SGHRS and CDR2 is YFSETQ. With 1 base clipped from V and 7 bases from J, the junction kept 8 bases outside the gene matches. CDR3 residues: CASSLNPGGANTQYF. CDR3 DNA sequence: TGCGCCAGCAGCTTGAACCCCGGGGGGGCCAATACGCAGTATTTT.

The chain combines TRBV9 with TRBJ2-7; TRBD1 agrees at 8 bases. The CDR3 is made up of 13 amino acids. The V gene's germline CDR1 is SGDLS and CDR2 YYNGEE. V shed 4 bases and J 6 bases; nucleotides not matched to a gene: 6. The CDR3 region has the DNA TGTGCCAGCAGCAAGGACAGGGTAGGCGAGCAGTACTTC. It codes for CASSKDRVGEQYF.

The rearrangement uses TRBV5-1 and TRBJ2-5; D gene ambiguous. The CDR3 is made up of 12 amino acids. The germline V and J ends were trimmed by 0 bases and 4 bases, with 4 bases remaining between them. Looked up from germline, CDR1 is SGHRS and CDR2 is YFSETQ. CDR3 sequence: CASSLDLETQYF. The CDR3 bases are TGCGCCAGCAGCTTGGATTTAGAGACCCAGTACTTC.